A selection of T cell receptor beta chains follows, all from one sample in a study of technical replicates of blood from four donors. Assay: immunoSEQ multiplex PCR; the TCRdb copy retains only in-frame clones and omits some. The data show tens of thousands of clones, over 90% seen once. The sample was T cells isolated from PBMCs. The receptors here all came from a human donor in good health. The CDR3 runs from the conserved cysteine through the conserved F or W. The D gene is left open where the match is weak. Clone size is not always given. Where it is, it says once, few, many or a class for expanded clones.

length,D,size,J,V,CDR3,DNA
13,-,-,TRBJ1-1,TRBV7-9,CASSLAGTGEAFF,TGTGCCAGCAGCTTAGCAGGGACTGGTGAAGCTTTCTTT
16,-,-,TRBJ2-6,TRBV29-1,CSVVQATTSGANVLTF,TGCAGCGTGGTACAAGCAACTACCTCTGGGGCCAACGTCCTGACTTTC
16,-,once,TRBJ2-6,TRBV2,CASSEAHISGANVLTF,TGTGCCAGCAGTGAAGCGCACATCAGTGGGGCCAACGTCCTGACTTTC
14,-,once,TRBJ2-1,TRBV19,CASSILAPLNEQFF,TGTGCCAGTAGTATTTTAGCGCCGCTCAATGAGCAGTTCTTC
16,-,-,TRBJ1-4,TRBV4-3,CASSQGIGIKIEKLFF,TGCGCCAGCAGCCAAGGTATCGGGATTAAGATAGAAAAACTGTTTTTT
13,-,-,TRBJ2-5,TRBV4-1,CASSQADRETQYF,TGCGCCAGCAGCCAAGCCGACAGAGAGACCCAGTACTTC
16,TRBD1,-,TRBJ1-1,TRBV27,CASRKRTGAQNTEAFF,TGTGCCAGCAGGAAACGGACAGGGGCCCAGAACACTGAAGCTTTCTTT
16,-,-,TRBJ2-6,TRBV7-3,CASSSDPGTGANVLTF,TGTGCCAGCAGTTCAGACCCAGGAACCGGGGCCAACGTCCTGACTTTC
15,TRBD2,-,TRBJ2-1,TRBV5-1,CASRETSGLYNEQFF,TGCGCCAGCAGGGAAACTAGCGGGCTCTACAATGAGCAGTTCTTC
16,TRBD2,-,TRBJ2-1,TRBV10-3,CAISEEGLAVYNEQFF,TGTGCCATCAGTGAGGAAGGACTAGCAGTTTACAATGAGCAGTTCTTC
13,TRBD2,-,TRBJ2-7,TRBV10-1,CAPFGGGRREQYF,TGCGCCCCCTTCGGCGGGGGTAGGCGCGAGCAGTACTTC
11,-,-,TRBJ1-2,TRBV12-5,CASGSNYGYTF,TGTGCTAGTGGTTCGAACTATGGCTACACCTTC
13,-,-,TRBJ1-5,TRBV18,CASSPGSNQPQHF,TGTGCCAGCTCACCTGGCAGCAATCAGCCCCAGCATTTT
12,TRBD1,few,TRBJ1-1,TRBV10-2,CASSAQGTEAFF,TGCGCCAGCAGTGCACAGGGGACTGAAGCTTTCTTT
15,TRBD2,-,TRBJ2-2,TRBV9,CASSSRTSGTGELFF,TGTGCCAGCAGCTCCCGGACTAGCGGGACCGGGGAGCTGTTTTTT